The next 13 T cell receptor beta chains were all read from a single sample in a study of response to subunit inactivated influenza vaccine. TCRdb reanalysed the RT-PCR reads using MiXCR and keeps one entry per CDR3 protein. The sample lists about 700,000 distinct CDR3 sequences; approximately 14% were seen once. Sequencing used PBMCs from blood, obtained 14 days before vaccination. Receptors were obtained from a man in his fifties who received an inactivated influenza vaccine.

The chain has TRBV10-3 and TRBJ1-1, with D tentatively TRBD1 (6 bases). The CDR3 loop spans 11 amino acids. The germline V and J ends were trimmed by 10 bases and 7 bases, with 13 bases remaining between them. Germline-derived CDR1 and CDR2 are ENHRY and SYGVKD. CDR3 sequence reads: CATRQAHEAFF. DNA for the CDR3: TGTGCCACCAGACAGGCCCATGAAGCTTTCTTT.

This clonotype has more than one count but fewer than ten. This chain links TRBV7-2 with TRBJ2-2, with 11 positions matching TRBD2. The J segment lost 5 bases and the V segment lost 2 bases, leaving 7 bases of the junction unmatched. The V gene's germline CDR1 is SGHTA and CDR2 FQGNSA. The CDR3 runs to 17 residues. The CDR3 here is CASSLLAGGGVTGELFF. The CDR3 DNA follows: TGTGCCAGCAGCTTACTAGCGGGAGGAGGTGTTACCGGGGAGCTGTTTTTT.

V and J are TRBV5-1 and TRBJ2-6, with D unresolved. V shed 0 bases and J shed 2 bases, with 6 bases lying between them. CDR1 and CDR2 from the germline V gene are SGHRS and YFSETQ. This CDR3 is 15 amino acids long. The DNA for the CDR3 is TGCGCCAGCAGCTTGGCCGCGCCTGGGGCCAACGTCCTGACTTTC. Residues: CASSLAAPGANVLTF.

This clonotype was seen ten or more times. The rearrangement links TRBV20-1 to TRBJ2-5, with D tentatively TRBD2 (5 bases). The CDR3 length is 15 residues. Germline-derived CDR1 and CDR2 are DFQATT and SNEGSKA (reference sequence). V lost 0 bases, J lost 3 bases, and 14 bases lay in between. The CDR3 loop is CSARDLGRDEETQYF. In DNA form, the CDR3 reads TGCAGTGCTAGAGATCTAGGACGGGATGAAGAGACCCAGTACTTC.

The rearrangement links TRBV7-9 to TRBJ2-1; TRBD1 aligns across 10 bases. Trimming at V came to 5 bases and at J to 6 bases, leaving 4 bases not matched to a gene. CDR3 length equals 14 residues. Germline V gives CDR1 SEHNR, CDR2 FQNEAQ (reference sequence). The CDR3 DNA follows: TGTGCCAGCAGCGACAGGGGGCGCTTCAATGAGCAGTTCTTC. Translated: CASSDRGRFNEQFF.

With regard to this clonotype: Germline is not matched at one junction end, which may reflect a read error. The genes are TRBV7-2 and TRBJ2-1; 14 bases map to TRBD2. There are 14 residues in the CDR3. Per germline, CDR1 SGHTA and CDR2 FQGNSA. The CDR3: CASSPGLAGGGRVF. DNA for the CDR3: TGTGCCAGCAGCCCAGGACTAGCGGGAGGCGGCAGGGTCTTC.

With respect to this clonotype: A read error may account for a junction end that differs from germline. This chain uses TRBV7-7 with TRBJ1-5; 7 positions match TRBD1. The CDR3 covers 16 residues. In germline, CDR1 is SSHAT, CDR2 FNYEAQ (reference sequence). In DNA form, the CDR3 reads TGTGCTAGCAGCTTAGGACAGGAGGATAGCAATCAGCCCCAGCATTTT. This translates into CASSLGQEDSNQPQHF.

The table lists this clonotype with many counts. V is TRBV29-1 and J is TRBJ2-1; 8 positions agree with TRBD2. The CDR3 runs 14 residues. V was clipped by 2 bases and J by 8 bases; unmatched bases: 8. Germline assignment: CDR1 SQVTM and CDR2 ANQGSEA. In nucleotides, the CDR3 is TGCAGCGTTGAAATAGCGGGAAGGCTAGATGAGCAGTTCTTC. Translated, it gives CSVEIAGRLDEQFF.

The V call is TRBV6-2 or TRBV6-3, the J call TRBJ2-1, with 10 bases that match TRBD2. Germline lookup yields CDR1 MNHEY and CDR2 SVGEGT. J lost 7 bases, V lost 0 bases, and 3 bases had no gene match. The CDR3 has 15 amino acids. The CDR3 DNA follows: TGTGCCAGCAGTTACTCGGGACTAGCGAGTAATGAGCAGTTCTTC. Its protein product is CASSYSGLASNEQFF.

The chain combines TRBV13 with TRBJ1-1; 8 bases are a match to TRBD1. The V and J ends lost 4 bases and 3 bases, in that order; junction bases with no gene match: 7. This CDR3 contains 15 residues. Germline V gene sequence: CDR1 PRHDT, CDR2 FYEKMQ (reference sequence). The CDR3 DNA sequence: TGTGCCAGCAGCTCCGGCCTGGACAGGGACACTGAAGCTTTCTTT. The encoded protein is CASSSGLDRDTEAFF. Together with reference TRBV13 and TRBJ1-1, the CDR3 gives the full variable domain: AAGVIQSPRHLIKEKRETATLKCYPIPRHDTVYWYQQGPGQDPQFLISFYEKMQSDKGSIPDRFSAQQFSDYHSELNMSSLELGDSALYFCASSSGLDRDTEAFFGQGTRLTVV.

This clonotype came up a few times. J is TRBJ2-7 and V is TRBV2; D is possibly TRBD2 (6 bases). Germline V CDR1 and CDR2: SNHLY, FYNNEI. This CDR3 contains 12 residues. V was trimmed by 10 bases and J by 0 bases, leaving 10 bases between them. The CDR3 loop reads CATGLSSYEQYF. For the CDR3, the DNA is TGTGCCACCGGACTATCCTCCTACGAGCAGTACTTC.

This clonotype was seen many times. The V gene is TRBV28, the J gene TRBJ2-3; D remains ambiguous. V lost 3 bases, J lost 3 bases, and 7 bases lay in between. The CDR3 sequence is 13 residues long. Germline V gene data show CDR1 as MDHEN and CDR2 as SYDVKM. The CDR3 is CASSFTITDTQYF. DNA of the CDR3: TGTGCCAGCAGTTTTACTATTACAGATACGCAGTATTTT. Full variable domain (outside the CDR3, taken from reference TRBV28 and TRBJ2-3): DVKVTQSSRYLVKRTGEKVFLECVQDMDHENMFWYRQDPGLGLRLIYFSYDVKMKEKGDIPEGYSVSREKKERFSLILESASTNQTSMYLCASSFTITDTQYFGPGTRLTVL.

In this sample, this clonotype turned up many times. This chain links TRBV12-3 or TRBV12-4 with TRBJ2-1, with 10 bases aligning to TRBD2. The CDR3 has 15 residues. V was clipped by 5 bases and J by 3 bases; unmatched bases: 4. This CDR3 is CASSTSSGSYNEQFF. CDR3 sequence (DNA): TGTGCCAGCAGTACGTCTAGCGGGAGCTACAATGAGCAGTTCTTC.